The present T cell receptor (beta chain) was sequenced within a study of blood T cell repertoires in COVID-19. Study in general: Sites in the United States, Italy and Spain provided acute and convalescent COVID-19 samples. T cells, B-cell-depleted T cells, or PBMCs provided the cDNA or gDNA that served as material.

In germline, CDR1 is MDHEN, CDR2 SYDVKM. This CDR3 has 15 residues. The ends were cut back, 7 bases at V and 2 bases at J, with 17 bases in the middle. Per the authors' pipeline: Reference gene primer amplification in the assay estimated nucleated cell counts. TCRdb keeps only in-frame clones here, not all; method: immunoSEQ multiplex PCR. That table furnishes V, J and clone size, whereas the DNA furnished D and trimming. The sample includes nearly 200,000 clones, 84% of them seen just once. Source material: peripheral blood. This TCR was sampled from a woman in her 70s with active or convalescent COVID-19. V and J are TRBV28 and TRBJ1-2, with unresolved D. The chain's CDR3 is CASTSGTDRNYGYTF. CDR3 bases: TGTGCCAGCACCTCAGGTACGGATCGGAACTATGGCTACACCTTC.